These 2 T cell receptor beta chains were all obtained from the same sample, sequenced in a study of control samples from healthy donors and cancer patients. Produced via immunoSEQ multiplex PCR; TCRdb's table is partial and in-frame only. The data contain around 70,000 clones, 83% of them seen just once; the ten biggest clones take up about 15%. The sequenced sample consisted of blood. The receptor set was obtained from a man aged 55-75 years in good health.

A single count supports this clone. The J gene is TRBJ2-1, the V gene TRBV20-1; D might be TRBD1 (5 bases). The V end was cut by 1 base, the J end by 8 bases, with 6 bases between. Germline CDR1 is DFQATT and CDR2 is SNEGSKA (reference sequence). This CDR3 contains 11 residues. The CDR3 DNA follows: TGCAGTGCTAGAGGGGGCCATGAGCAGTTCTTC. This sequence encodes CSARGGHEQFF.

This chain connects TRBV11-2 to TRBJ2-3, with D possibly TRBD2 on 5 matching bases. CDR3 length equals 14 residues. The V end was cut by 3 bases, the J end by 10 bases, with 17 bases between. Per the germline V gene, CDR1 is SGHAT and CDR2 is FQNNGV. In DNA form, the CDR3 reads TGTGCCAGCAGCTTGGAGGCTAGCACTCGAGCGCAGTATTTT. Translating it yields CASSLEASTRAQYF.